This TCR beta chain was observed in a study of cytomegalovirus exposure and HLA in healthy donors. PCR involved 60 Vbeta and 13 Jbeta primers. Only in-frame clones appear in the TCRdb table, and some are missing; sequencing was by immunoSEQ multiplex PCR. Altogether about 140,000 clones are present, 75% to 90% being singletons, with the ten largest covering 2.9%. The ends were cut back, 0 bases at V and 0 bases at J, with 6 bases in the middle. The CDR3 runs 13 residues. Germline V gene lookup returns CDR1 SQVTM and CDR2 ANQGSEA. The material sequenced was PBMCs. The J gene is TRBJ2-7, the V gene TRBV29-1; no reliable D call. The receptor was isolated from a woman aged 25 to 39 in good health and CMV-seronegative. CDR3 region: CSVEESPSYEQYF. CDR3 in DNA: TGCAGCGTTGAAGAGAGCCCCTCCTACGAGCAGTACTTC.